This is a list of T cell receptor beta chains from one sample in a study of shared clonotypes between healthy human individuals. Libraries were prepared by immunoSEQ multiplex PCR; TCRdb keeps only in-frame clonotypes and omits some of them. The table includes roughly 2,300,000 clones, just under 95% detected once. The sample consisted of naive CD4+ T cells from PBMCs. Receptor source: a man between 18 and 35 years old in good health. Some clones in this sample may be carry-over from other donors' samples. CDR3s include the opening cysteine and the closing phenylalanine or tryptophan. A D gene is named only where the DNA matches it firmly. Clone size is given for some rows only: seen once, a few or many times, or a class if the clone is expanded.

TRBJ1-2 few TRBV28 NA CASSLVMDVAYGYTF TGTGCCAGCAGTTTGGTAATGGACGTAGCCTATGGCTACACCTTC
TRBJ1-5 once TRBV27 NA CASREGGTGQPQHF TGTGCCAGCAGAGAGGGGGGGACCGGGCAGCCCCAGCATTTT
TRBJ2-7 NA TRBV4-3 TRBD2 CASSQDIQTSGRVTYEQYF TGCGCCAGCAGCCAAGACATTCAGACTAGCGGGAGAGTTACCTACGAGCAGTACTTC
TRBJ2-7 NA TRBV6-5 TRBD1 CASSARDRGYEQYF TGTGCCAGCAGTGCCCGGGACAGGGGCTACGAGCAGTACTTC
TRBJ2-1 NA TRBV5-4 NA CASSYSGNEQFF TGTGCCAGCAGCTACTCAGGGAATGAGCAGTTCTTC
TRBJ1-2 NA TRBV2 NA CASSEEQGIYGYTF TGTGCCAGCAGTGAAGAACAGGGCATCTATGGCTACACCTTC
TRBJ2-3 NA TRBV28 TRBD2 CASSRTSGARDTQYF TGTGCCAGCAGCCGGACTAGCGGGGCTAGAGATACGCAGTATTTT
TRBJ2-2 NA TRBV4-2 NA CASSLGTSNTGELFF TGTGCCAGCAGCCTCGGGACTTCGAACACCGGGGAGCTGTTTTTT
TRBJ1-4 once TRBV30 NA CAWSGRQANEKLFF TGTGCCTGGAGTGGGAGACAGGCAAATGAAAAACTGTTTTTT
TRBJ2-5 NA TRBV9 NA CASSKAPSDLETQYF TGTGCCAGCAGCAAGGCCCCCAGCGATCTGGAGACCCAGTACTTC
TRBJ1-1 NA TRBV5-8 NA CASSPLSGNSEAFF TGTGCCAGCAGCCCCCTCTCGGGAAATTCTGAAGCTTTCTTT
TRBJ2-5 NA TRBV4-1 TRBD1 CASSPGAGGAETQYF TGCGCCAGCAGCCCCGGAGCAGGGGGCGCGGAGACCCAGTACTTC
TRBJ1-1 NA TRBV7-9 NA CASSYPRGLRGTEAFF TGTGCCAGCAGCTACCCCCGGGGGCTTAGGGGCACTGAAGCTTTCTTT
TRBJ2-7 NA TRBV25-1 TRBD1 CASSATRGRGYEQYF TGTGCCAGCAGTGCTACCAGGGGCAGGGGGTACGAGCAGTACTTC
TRBJ1-2 NA TRBV27 NA CASSFSTGYGYTF TGTGCCAGCAGTTTTTCGACGGGCTATGGCTACACCTTC
TRBJ2-3 NA TRBV11-3 NA CASSLGDFASTDTQYF TGTGCCAGCAGCTTAGGGGACTTTGCTAGCACAGATACGCAGTATTTT
TRBJ1-1 NA TRBV5-5 NA CASSPVGGLNTEAFF TGTGCCAGCAGCCCGGTGGGGGGACTGAACACTGAAGCTTTCTTT
TRBJ2-5 NA TRBV5-1 TRBD2 CASSPSGTTGGETQYF TGCGCCAGCAGCCCAAGCGGGACGACCGGTGGGGAGACCCAGTACTTC
TRBJ2-3 NA TRBV14 NA CASSHGTFLPFTDTQYF TGTGCCAGCAGCCACGGGACATTCCTCCCCTTCACAGATACGCAGTATTTT
TRBJ2-1 NA TRBV5-1 TRBD1 CASSLGPGQGNEQFF TGCGCCAGCAGCTTGGGGCCGGGACAGGGAAATGAGCAGTTCTTC
TRBJ2-5 NA TRBV5-1 NA CASSFFGPETQYF TGCGCCAGCAGCTTTTTTGGGCCAGAGACCCAGTACTTC
TRBJ2-2 NA TRBV27 NA CASSYKGVTTGELFF TGTGCCAGCAGTTATAAGGGGGTGACCACCGGGGAGCTGTTTTTT
TRBJ2-1 NA TRBV7-2 TRBD2 CASSLAQLAGGPSEQFF TGTGCCAGCAGCTTAGCCCAACTAGCGGGAGGGCCTTCTGAGCAGTTCTTC
TRBJ2-7 NA TRBV5-1 NA CASSLEGGTRYEQYF TGCGCCAGCAGCTTGGAGGGCGGGACCCGCTACGAGCAGTACTTC
TRBJ2-3 NA TRBV27 TRBD2 CASSLRLAGGPVRTDTQYF TGTGCCAGCAGTTTACGGTTAGCGGGAGGCCCTGTGCGCACAGATACGCAGTATTTT
TRBJ2-2 NA TRBV28 TRBD1 CASSTPGGSGELFF TGTGCCAGCAGTACACCAGGGGGCAGCGGGGAGCTGTTTTTT
TRBJ2-7 NA TRBV19 NA CASSINGATGEQYF TGTGCCAGTAGTATAAACGGGGCCACTGGGGAGCAGTACTTC
TRBJ2-4 NA TRBV28 TRBD1 CASTQGAKNIQYF TGTGCCAGCACCCAGGGGGCTAAAAACATTCAGTACTTC
TRBJ1-3 NA TRBV6-1 NA CASTVPSGNTIYF TGTGCCAGCACAGTACCCTCTGGAAACACCATATATTTT
TRBJ1-5 NA TRBV27 NA CASSLTRVRQPQHF TGTGCCAGCAGTTTAACCCGGGTGAGGCAGCCCCAGCATTTT
TRBJ2-6 NA TRBV27 NA CASSSPAPSGANVLTF TGTGCCAGCAGTTCCCCGGCGCCCTCTGGGGCCAACGTCCTGACTTTC
TRBJ1-5 NA TRBV2 NA CASSKRQGNQPQHF TGTGCCAGCAGTAAGCGACAGGGCAATCAGCCCCAGCATTTT
TRBJ2-5 NA TRBV5-6 NA CASSLVLQQETQYF TGTGCCAGCAGCTTGGTATTGCAACAAGAGACCCAGTACTTC
TRBJ2-5 NA TRBV5-6 TRBD2 CASSLLPSGRYQETQYF TGTGCCAGCAGCTTGTTGCCTAGCGGGAGATACCAAGAGACCCAGTACTTC
TRBJ2-7 NA TRBV9 NA CASSLTGQPYEQYF TGTGCCAGCAGCCTTACCGGTCAGCCCTACGAGCAGTACTTC
TRBJ1-5 NA TRBV18 TRBD1 CASSWGQGQDQPQHF TGTGCCAGCTCATGGGGACAGGGGCAGGATCAGCCCCAGCATTTT
TRBJ1-4 few TRBV7-9 TRBD1 CASSSTGRMFF TGTGCCAGCAGCTCGACAGGGAGGATGTTTTTT
TRBJ2-2 NA TRBV7-3 TRBD2 CASSSGLAGGELFF TGTGCCAGCAGCTCGGGACTAGCGGGAGGGGAGCTGTTTTTT
TRBJ2-3 NA TRBV5-1 NA CASSLTTDTQYF TGCGCCAGCAGCTTGACCACAGATACGCAGTATTTT
TRBJ2-1 NA TRBV28 TRBD2 CASSTPGLAGGPSSYNEQFF TGTGCCAGCAGTACCCCGGGACTAGCGGGAGGGCCGTCGTCCTACAATGAGCAGTTCTTC
TRBJ1-1 few TRBV7-2 NA CASSLVPPALNTEAFF TGTGCCAGCAGCTTAGTTCCCCCCGCGTTGAACACTGAAGCTTTCTTT
TRBJ1-5 NA TRBV5-1 NA CASSFSGGGNQPQHF TGCGCCAGCAGCTTCTCTGGGGGGGGCAATCAGCCCCAGCATTTT
TRBJ1-1 NA TRBV7-6 NA CASSLGLTAEAFF TGTGCCAGCAGCTTAGGGTTGACCGCTGAAGCTTTCTTT
TRBJ2-7 NA TRBV28 TRBD1 CASSFSGQGYEQYF TGTGCCAGCAGTTTCTCGGGACAGGGCTACGAGCAGTACTTC
TRBJ1-1 few TRBV4-1 TRBD1 CASSWRQGQGTEAFF TGCGCCAGCAGCTGGAGACAGGGGCAAGGCACTGAAGCTTTCTTT
TRBJ2-5 NA TRBV5-6 NA CASSSPGGLETQYF TGTGCCAGCAGCTCCCCAGGGGGGCTAGAGACCCAGTACTTC
TRBJ2-2 NA TRBV5-1 TRBD1 CASSGGTGNTGELFF TGCGCCAGCAGCGGGGGGACAGGTAACACCGGGGAGCTGTTTTTT
TRBJ1-1 NA TRBV18 NA CASSLLHSGTRGSMNTEAFF TGTGCCAGCTCACTTTTACATTCAGGGACCCGGGGATCTATGAACACTGAAGCTTTCTTT
TRBJ2-7 NA TRBV5-1 TRBD1 CASSDQGAAYEQYF TGCGCCAGCAGCGATCAGGGGGCTGCCTACGAGCAGTACTTC
TRBJ2-7 NA TRBV5-1 TRBD1 CASSARDRGLGEQYF TGCGCCAGCAGCGCCCGGGACAGGGGGTTAGGGGAGCAGTACTTC
TRBJ2-7 NA TRBV28 TRBD1 CASSFLGRGPDEQYF TGTGCCAGCAGTTTTTTGGGCAGGGGGCCCGACGAGCAGTACTTC
TRBJ2-4 NA TRBV9 NA CASSVGLSSDWIQYF TGTGCCAGCAGCGTAGGCCTGTCTAGCGATTGGATTCAGTACTTC
TRBJ2-3 NA TRBV4-1 TRBD2 CASSQPSSGRGSDTQYF TGCGCCAGCAGCCAGCCCTCTAGCGGGAGGGGTAGCGATACGCAGTATTTT
TRBJ2-5 once TRBV28 NA CASSLTAPYRETQYF TGTGCCAGCAGCCTCACCGCCCCCTACAGAGAGACCCAGTACTTC
TRBJ1-1 NA TRBV7-3 NA CASSSGPNTEAFF TGTGCCAGCAGCTCAGGGCCGAACACTGAAGCTTTCTTT
TRBJ1-6 NA TRBV28 NA CASSYDRKGNNSPLHF TGTGCCAGCAGTTACGACAGGAAAGGGAATAATTCACCCCTCCACTTT
TRBJ1-5 NA TRBV6-5 TRBD1 CASSYTGGWDQPQHF TGTGCCAGCAGTTACACAGGGGGCTGGGACCAGCCCCAGCATTTT
TRBJ1-1 NA TRBV29-1 NA CSVSLNTEAFF TGCAGCGTCTCCTTGAACACTGAAGCTTTCTTT
TRBJ1-2 NA TRBV2 NA CASSQTREGGDYGYTF TGTGCCAGCAGCCAGACCCGGGAGGGGGGGGACTATGGCTACACCTTC